Listed here is a single TCR beta chain. This clone was seen once. It has no known antigen specificity. Base qualities are missing; no much larger clone stands one base away. Using the deep immunoSEQ assay, TCR CDR3 regions were amplified from genomic DNA by multiplex PCR. Extracted genomic DNA from each cell subset was distributed evenly across all wells of several immunoSEQ 96-well plates, and each plate was treated as a replicate. Each replicate PCR for sorted subsets received around 210 ng genomic DNA, equal to about 30,000 T cell genomes. Purified libraries were quantified with a Qubit 3.0 fluorometer, sized on a Bioanalyzer 2100, and re-quantified with the KAPA Library Quantification kit. Every immunoSEQ 96-well plate was sequenced on a dedicated single-read 150-cycle Illumina NextSeq 550 flow cell. In the paper's pipeline: Because the immunoSEQ output held only junctional sequences and lacked quality scores, the filtering could not match the filtering applied to full-length reads. To assign V/J genes and CDR3, sequences were annotated using PyIR, a Python wrapper for IgBLAST v1.9, with IMGT germline references. Reads were removed for weak V/J assignments (E-value above 1e-6), missing CDR3, stop codons, out-of-frame junctions, or ambiguous translated residues. V3J clonotypes were defined as sequences sharing the same inferred V gene, J gene, and CDR3 amino acid sequence. To compute the percentage overlap between repertoires, the number of shared unique clonotypes was divided by the size of the smaller repertoire. Repertoire richness was assessed with RTK rarefaction, the Chao1 estimator, and Recon v2.1 estimates of unobserved clonotypes. OLGA was used to compute generation probabilities for all TCRbeta clonotypes that the gDNA method yielded from a handful of donors. TCRdb holds this immuneACCESS table with in-frame rearrangements only. Some clones are missing; in checked studies, unresolved V genes explain under half, and the rest has no known cause. The V and J calls and the clone size are those of that table, but D and trimming were determined from the DNA. This sample comprises over 850,000 clones, around three quarters of them detected only once. The ten largest clones take up around 0.61% of the sample.

Donors were healthy HIV-negative adults with no recently reported acute infections or vaccinations. Every donor was a Caucasian adult living in Nashville, Tennessee, USA. CD4+ T cells were enriched by magnetic negative selection; naive cells were then positively selected on CD45RA, and the negative fraction formed the memory subset. Blood was obtained by leukapheresis, after which PBMCs were separated by Ficoll-Histopaque density gradient centrifugation and cryopreserved in liquid nitrogen vapor phase. Analytical flow cytometry was used to check the purity and quantity of each magnetically sorted T cell population. Genomic DNA was isolated from each sorted fraction and quantified by UV absorbance on a Nanodrop 2000c. V ends up 6 bases short and J 5 bases short, with an unmatched junction base count of 8. The cysteine opens and the phenylalanine closes a CDR3 of 14 amino acids. The sequence is cut down to CDR3 DNA, 42 bases in frame from base 1. CDR1 and CDR2, looked up from the germline V gene, are MDHEN and SYDVKM.

The entry originates in a study of shared clonotypes between healthy human individuals (dated by TCRdb to the early 2020s). Regarding the complete study: Three men and a couple of women, aged 18 to 49 years, made up the cohort. To estimate repertoire size and how much clonotype sharing occurs between individuals, the study deeply sequenced the blood TCR repertoires of about five healthy adults. Different laboratories and diverse techniques were used to prepare libraries and sequence TCR repertoires, to increase sequencing depth and limit assay-specific biases. Between about 0.9 and 8.9 billion PBMCs per donor were obtained by leukapheresis. For each donor, CD4 naive and CD4 memory were each given three plates, CD8 naive was given two plates, and CD8 memory was given one plate.

The full study reports these points: Incomplete sequencing was indicated by rarefaction of sorted-subset datasets, despite the large sequencing depth. Based on pairwise subsampling, the degree of clonotype sharing among donors was expected to be affected by sequencing depth. Sampling was restricted to blood, and TCR repertoires in tissues likely differ from the TCR repertoires found in blood. The small number of donors limited the genetic and exposure-history diversity represented. Estimated clonotype richness was generally larger for naive than for memory subsets. Higher generation probabilities were observed for clonotypes shared by all four sorted-subset donors than for non-shared clonotypes. About 5% of naive CD4, roughly 3.6% of naive CD8, about 2.4% of memory CD4, and 0.35% to 0.5% of memory CD8 clonotypes were shared across a handful of donors.

Material: memory CD4+ T cells from PBMCs. What this sample's cell subset or site label stands for: CD45RA-negative fraction. The clonotype comes from a man in his late teens or twenties in good health. Some clones in this sample may be carry-over from other donors' samples. The chain is encoded by TRBV28 joined to TRBJ2-3, and 7 junctional nucleotides match TRBD1. The sequenced DNA: TGTGCCAGCAGCCTGACAGGGCGACGAGATACGCAGTATTTT. Its coded protein is CASSLTGRRDTQYF.